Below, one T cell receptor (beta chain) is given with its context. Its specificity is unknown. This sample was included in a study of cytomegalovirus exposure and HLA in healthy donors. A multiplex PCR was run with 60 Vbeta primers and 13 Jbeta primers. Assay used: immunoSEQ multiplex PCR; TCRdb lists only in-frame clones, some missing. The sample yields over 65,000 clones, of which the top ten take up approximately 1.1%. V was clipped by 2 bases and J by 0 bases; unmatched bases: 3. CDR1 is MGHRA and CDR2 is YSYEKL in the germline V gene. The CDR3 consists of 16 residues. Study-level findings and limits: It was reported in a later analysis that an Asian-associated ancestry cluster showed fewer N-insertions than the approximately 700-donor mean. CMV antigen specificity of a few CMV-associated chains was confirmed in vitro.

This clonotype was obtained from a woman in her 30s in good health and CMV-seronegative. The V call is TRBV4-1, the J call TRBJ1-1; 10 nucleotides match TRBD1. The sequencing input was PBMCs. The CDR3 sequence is CASSQIGQGVNTEAFF. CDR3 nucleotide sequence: TGCGCCAGCAGCCAAATTGGACAGGGGGTGAACACTGAAGCTTTCTTT.